This T cell receptor (beta chain) is from a study of blood T cell repertoires in COVID-19. Whole-study context: Samples of COVID-19 (acute and convalescent) were obtained from the United States, Italy and Spain.

This CDR3 region has 14 residues. Trimming took 8 bases from V and 0 from J, leaving 14 bases between them. The V gene's germline CDR1 is MDHEN and CDR2 SYDVKM. Per the authors' pipeline: From reference gene primer amplification, estimates of nucleated cell counts were derived. Profiling relied on immunoSEQ multiplex PCR, and the TCRdb table lists in-frame clones only, not all of them. From that table come the V and J calls and clone size; the DNA was used to work out D and trimming. The repertoire consists of 130,000 to 150,000 clones, with about 91% occurring once and the leading ten covering around 0.91%.

This clonotype was sampled from a woman between 45 and 60 years old with acute or convalescent COVID-19. This chain connects TRBV28 to TRBJ2-7, with a tentative D call TRBD1 (5 bases). The sample taken for sequencing was peripheral blood. CDR3 in amino acids: CASRRTPGSYEQYF. In DNA, the CDR3 is TGTGCCAGCCGACGGACACCGGGCTCCTACGAGCAGTACTTC.